This T cell receptor beta chain was recovered during a study of T cells in Graves' hyperthyroidism and ophthalmopathy. This clonotype came up many times. CDR1 and CDR2 from the germline V gene are MNHEY and SVGAGI. The CDR3 length is 15 residues. V trimming: 2 bases; J trimming: 3 bases; junction bases outside the gene matches: 6. Regions amplified from RNA transcripts were the TCR beta CDR3 regions. Carried out on the TCR CDR3, a first-round RT-PCR used the HTBI primer set. TCRdb processed the multiplex PCR reads anew with MiXCR; each CDR3 protein has one entry. This table holds 370,000 or so distinct CDR3 sequences, 15% to 19% found once.

The gene calls are TRBV6-5 and TRBJ2-7; 8 nucleotides align to TRBD2. Sequenced sample: blood. The sequence came from a woman aged 18-30 years with Graves' hyperthyroidism that later progressed to Graves' ophthalmopathy. In DNA form, the CDR3 reads TGTGCCAGCAGTTACGGTAGCGGGACATACTACGAGCAGTACTTC. Translated: CASSYGSGTYYEQYF.